Listed below are T cell receptor beta chains from one sample, sequenced in a study of T cell responses to AZD1222 COVID-19 vaccine. Here immunoSEQ multiplex PCR was the method, and the copy in TCRdb shows in-frame clones only, minus some. The sample holds about 260,000 clones, over 90% seen once. This sample comprised peripheral blood, obtained on day 0 of AZD1222 vaccination. Receptors originate from an adult in good health. CDR3s include the opening cysteine and the closing phenylalanine or tryptophan. The D gene is left open where the match is weak. Expanded clones are given a class, and other clones once, few, many or no size at all.

TGTGCCATCAGCCTGAGAAACACTGAAGCTTTCTTT CAISLRNTEAFF TRBJ1-1 NA NA 12 TRBV10-3
TGTGCCAGCAGTTTGGGAGGGATGGACGAGCAGTACTTC CASSLGGMDEQYF TRBJ2-7 NA TRBD2 13 TRBV28
TGTGCCAGCAGCTTAGCAAACAGGGGCAATGAGCAGTTCTTC CASSLANRGNEQFF TRBJ2-1 NA TRBD1 14 TRBV7-6
TGCAGCGCTGAGGGGGACAGGGGGACCGGGGAGCTGTTTTTT CSAEGDRGTGELFF TRBJ2-2 NA TRBD1 14 TRBV29-1
TGTGCCAGCAGTCCCGCGATCTCAGAAGCTTTCTTT CASSPAISEAFF TRBJ1-1 NA NA 12 TRBV12-3/TRBV12-4
TGTGCCACCAGCAGGGGGGCAGGGATGGGCACTGAAGCTTTCTTT CATSRGAGMGTEAFF TRBJ1-1 NA NA 15 TRBV15
TGCGCCAGCAGCCAGCCAACCCGGGACACCGGGAACACCATATATTTT CASSQPTRDTGNTIYF TRBJ1-3 NA NA 16 TRBV4-1
TGTGCCAGCAGCTTGTACGGGGCTGGGGCCAACGTCCTGACTTTC CASSLYGAGANVLTF TRBJ2-6 once NA 15 TRBV5-6
TGTGCCACGTCGGCCATGAGCGGGATCTCTGGGGAGCTGTTTTTT CATSAMSGISGELFF TRBJ2-2 once TRBD2 15 TRBV7-9
TGTGCCAGCAGTTCGAGCCAGGTATACGAGCAGTACTTC CASSSSQVYEQYF TRBJ2-7 NA NA 13 TRBV7-2
TGTGCCAGCAGCTCGGGGGGGACAGACTCTAACTATGGCTACACCTTC CASSSGGTDSNYGYTF TRBJ1-2 NA TRBD1 16 TRBV28
TGTGCCAGCAGCTTGAGCGGGGGGACCTACGAGCAGTACTTC CASSLSGGTYEQYF TRBJ2-7 NA TRBD2 14 TRBV7-8
TGCGCCAGCAGCCAAGGGAGCGGGAGGACCCCCTACGAGCAGTACTTC CASSQGSGRTPYEQYF TRBJ2-7 NA TRBD2 16 TRBV4-3
TGTGCCAGCAGGGCCGGGGGTGGTCAGACCGCCTATGGCTACACCTTC CASRAGGGQTAYGYTF TRBJ1-2 once NA 16 TRBV2
TGTGCCAGCAGCCTCCGGGGGGCATCCTACAATGAGCAGTTCTTC CASSLRGASYNEQFF TRBJ2-1 NA NA 15 TRBV6-6
TGTGCCAGCAGCGCAGCAGGACAGGGTCTGACGGAGCAGTACTTC CASSAAGQGLTEQYF TRBJ2-7 NA TRBD1 15 TRBV5-4
TGTGCCAGCAGCAAAGAAGGGGGCTCCTACAATGAGCAGTTCTTC CASSKEGGSYNEQFF TRBJ2-1 NA NA 15 TRBV3-1/TRBV3-2
TGTGCCAGCAGCTCGATGACAGGGGCAGCGCATAATTCACCCCTCCACTTT CASSSMTGAAHNSPLHF TRBJ1-6 NA TRBD1 17 TRBV5-4
TGTGCCAGCAGCCAAGCTTTTCAAGAGACCCAGTACTTC CASSQAFQETQYF TRBJ2-5 NA NA 13 TRBV4-2
TGTGCCAGCAGTACCCCGGGGCAGGGGAACTATGGCTACACCTTC CASSTPGQGNYGYTF TRBJ1-2 NA NA 15 TRBV28
TGCGCCAGCAGCCTAGCATCAGATACGCAGTATTTT CASSLASDTQYF TRBJ2-3 NA NA 12 TRBV5-1
TGTGCCAGTAGTATTGGGCAGGGCTCCTACGAGCAGTACTTC CASSIGQGSYEQYF TRBJ2-7 NA NA 14 TRBV19
TGTGCCAGCAACCTAGCGGGAGTCGAAGAGACCCAGTACTTC CASNLAGVEETQYF TRBJ2-5 NA TRBD2 14 TRBV5-6
TGCGCCAGCAGCCACGGACAGGGGGCTGGCTCTGGAAACACCATATATTTT CASSHGQGAGSGNTIYF TRBJ1-3 NA TRBD1 17 TRBV5-1
TGTGCCAGTACCATGGCCCAGGGCCCAACTAATGAAAAACTGTTTTTT CASTMAQGPTNEKLFF TRBJ1-4 NA NA 16 TRBV19
TGTGCCACCTACCGTGACAGGATCGGTGGCTACACCTTC CATYRDRIGGYTF TRBJ1-2 NA NA 13 TRBV6-5
TGTGCCAGCAGTTACGAGGGCCAAGAGACCCAGTACTTC CASSYEGQETQYF TRBJ2-5 NA NA 13 TRBV6-2/TRBV6-3
TGCAGTGCTAGTCGAGGAGCCCTAGTCTCTGGAAACACCATATATTTT CSASRGALVSGNTIYF TRBJ1-3 NA NA 16 TRBV20-1
TGTGCCAGCAGCCTGGGCCGAGAGGCGGGCTACACCTTC CASSLGREAGYTF TRBJ1-2 NA NA 13 TRBV3-1/TRBV3-2
TGTGCCAGCAGTGCGTATCAAGGGTATTGGGAAAAACTGTTTTTT CASSAYQGYWEKLFF TRBJ1-4 NA NA 15 TRBV25-1
TGTGCCAGCAGCCAAGAAATAGCCTCTGGAAACACCATATATTTT CASSQEIASGNTIYF TRBJ1-3 NA NA 15 TRBV4-2
TGTGCCAGCAGTGGGAATGGTGCCAACGTCCTGACTTTC CASSGNGANVLTF TRBJ2-6 NA NA 13 TRBV6-6
TGTGCCAGCAGCTCCTACCGGGACAGAAGCTATGGCTACACCTTC CASSSYRDRSYGYTF TRBJ1-2 NA TRBD1 15 TRBV7-9
TGTGCCAGCAGTTTATTGGGCGCTGAAGCTTTCTTT CASSLLGAEAFF TRBJ1-1 NA NA 12 TRBV28
TGTGCCAGCAGCCCAGCGACAGGGACCTACGAGCAGTACTTC CASSPATGTYEQYF TRBJ2-7 NA TRBD1 14 TRBV9
TGCGCCAGCAGCCAAGAAGGGGGACAGGGGATCTATGGCTACACCTTC CASSQEGGQGIYGYTF TRBJ1-2 NA TRBD1 16 TRBV4-1
TGTGCCAGCAGCTTATCTCTCAGTTCCTCTGGGGCCAACGTCCTGACTTTC CASSLSLSSSGANVLTF TRBJ2-6 NA NA 17 TRBV7-6
TGCGCCAGCAGCATCACCAACGTAGCCAAAAACATTCAGTACTTC CASSITNVAKNIQYF TRBJ2-4 NA NA 15 TRBV4-1
TGTGCCTGGAGTGTACGCAGGCTAGCGGGAGGCGAGCAGTACTTC CAWSVRRLAGGEQYF TRBJ2-7 NA TRBD2 15 TRBV30
TGTGCCAGCAGCCCCCGACAGGCGCGTGAAAAACTGTTTTTT CASSPRQAREKLFF TRBJ1-4 NA NA 14 TRBV14